This T cell receptor beta chain was recovered during a study of blood T cell repertoires in COVID-19. Study in general: Samples came from the United States, Italy and Spain, spanning acute and convalescent COVID-19.

Study processing details: Amplified reference gene primers provided the basis for estimating nucleated cell counts. TCRdb keeps only in-frame clones here, not all; method: immunoSEQ multiplex PCR. V and J calls and clone size are as listed in that table; D and trimming were resolved from the DNA. The sample consists of some 46,000 clones, 70% to 90% of them appearing once. The V and J ends lost 7 bases and 4 bases, in that order; junction bases with no gene match: 8. The germline gives CDR1 MDHEN, CDR2 SYDVKM. This CDR3 spans 14 amino acids. Sequenced sample: peripheral blood. The chain joins TRBV28 to TRBJ2-7; 9 nucleotides agree with TRBD1. The sequence derives from a woman of 80 years or more with COVID-19, enrolled during active disease. CDR3 protein: CASTQGDRAYEQYF. The CDR3 region has the DNA TGTGCCAGCACCCAGGGGGACAGGGCATACGAGCAGTACTTC.